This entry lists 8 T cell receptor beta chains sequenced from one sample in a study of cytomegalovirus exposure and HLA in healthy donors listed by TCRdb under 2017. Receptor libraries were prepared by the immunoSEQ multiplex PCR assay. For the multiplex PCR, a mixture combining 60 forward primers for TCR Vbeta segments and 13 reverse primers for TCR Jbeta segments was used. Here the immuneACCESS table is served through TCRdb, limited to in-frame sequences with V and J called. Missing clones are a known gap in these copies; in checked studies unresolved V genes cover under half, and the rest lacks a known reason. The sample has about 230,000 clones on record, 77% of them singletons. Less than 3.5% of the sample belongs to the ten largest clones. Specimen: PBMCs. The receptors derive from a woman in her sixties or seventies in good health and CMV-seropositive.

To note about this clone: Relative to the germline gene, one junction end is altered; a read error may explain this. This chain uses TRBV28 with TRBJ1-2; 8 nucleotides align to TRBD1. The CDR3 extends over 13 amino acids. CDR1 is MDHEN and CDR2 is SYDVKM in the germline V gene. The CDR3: CASSSRDRILGAF. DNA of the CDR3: TGTGCCAGCAGTTCCCGGGACAGGATACTCGGGGCCTTC.

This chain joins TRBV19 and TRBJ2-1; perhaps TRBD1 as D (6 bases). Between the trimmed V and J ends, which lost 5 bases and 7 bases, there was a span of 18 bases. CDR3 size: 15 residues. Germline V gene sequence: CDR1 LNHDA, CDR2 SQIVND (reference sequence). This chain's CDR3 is CASSPTGRGKNEQFF. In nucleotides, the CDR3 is TGTGCCAGTAGTCCGACAGGTAGGGGGAAAAATGAGCAGTTCTTC.

The chain's CDR3 is CASRPGLAGTYEQYF. CDR3 nucleotide sequence: TGTGCCAGCAGGCCCGGACTAGCGGGGACCTACGAGCAGTACTTC. The chain is built from TRBV5-4 and TRBJ2-7; 12 bases are shared with TRBD2. CDR3 length: 15 amino acids. Germline CDR1 reads SGHNT; CDR2 reads YYREEE (reference sequence). V lost 5 bases to trimming and J lost 2 bases; unmatched junction nucleotides: 5.

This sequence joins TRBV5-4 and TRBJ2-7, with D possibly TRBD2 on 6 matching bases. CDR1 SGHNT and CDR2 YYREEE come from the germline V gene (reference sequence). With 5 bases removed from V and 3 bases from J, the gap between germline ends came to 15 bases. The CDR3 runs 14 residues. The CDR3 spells CASSWGVGNYEQYF. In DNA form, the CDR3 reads TGTGCCAGCAGTTGGGGGGTTGGAAACTACGAGCAGTACTTC.

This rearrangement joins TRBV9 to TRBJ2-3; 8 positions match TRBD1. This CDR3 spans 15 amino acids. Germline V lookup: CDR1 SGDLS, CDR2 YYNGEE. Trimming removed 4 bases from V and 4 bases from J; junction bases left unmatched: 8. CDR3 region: CASSMTGERADTQYF. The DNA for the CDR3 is TGTGCCAGCAGCATGACAGGGGAACGGGCAGATACGCAGTATTTT.

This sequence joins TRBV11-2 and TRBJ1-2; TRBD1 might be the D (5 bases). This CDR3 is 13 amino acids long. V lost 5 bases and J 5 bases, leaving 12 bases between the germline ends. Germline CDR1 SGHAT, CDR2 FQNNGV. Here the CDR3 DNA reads TGTGCCAGCAGCGATGCGGGGCTATATGGCTACACCTTC. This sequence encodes CASSDAGLYGYTF.

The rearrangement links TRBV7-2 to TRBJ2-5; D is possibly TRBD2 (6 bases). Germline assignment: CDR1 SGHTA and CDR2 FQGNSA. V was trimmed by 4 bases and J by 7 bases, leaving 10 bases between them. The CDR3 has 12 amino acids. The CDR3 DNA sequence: TGTGCCAGCAGCTGGGACTTAGGGACCCAGTACTTC. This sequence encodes CASSWDLGTQYF.

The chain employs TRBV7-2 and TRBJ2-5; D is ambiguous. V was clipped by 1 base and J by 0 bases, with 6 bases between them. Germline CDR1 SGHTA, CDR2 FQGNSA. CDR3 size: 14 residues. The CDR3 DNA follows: TGTGCCAGCAGCTTAGACAGACACCAAGAGACCCAGTACTTC. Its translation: CASSLDRHQETQYF.